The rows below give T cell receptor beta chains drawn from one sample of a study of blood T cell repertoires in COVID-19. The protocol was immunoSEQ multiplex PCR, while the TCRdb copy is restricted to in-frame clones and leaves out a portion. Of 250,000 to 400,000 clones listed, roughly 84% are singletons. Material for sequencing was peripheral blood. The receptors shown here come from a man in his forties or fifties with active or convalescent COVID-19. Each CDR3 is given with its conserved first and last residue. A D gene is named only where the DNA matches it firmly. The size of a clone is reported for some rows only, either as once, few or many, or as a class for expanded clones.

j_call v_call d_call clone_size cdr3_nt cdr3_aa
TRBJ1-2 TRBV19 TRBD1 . TGTGCCAGTAGTATCGGGACAGGGGGCGAGGGCTACACCTTC CASSIGTGGEGYTF
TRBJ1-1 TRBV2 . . TGTGCCAGCAGCCCGACAGTCATGAACACTGAAGCTTTCTTT CASSPTVMNTEAFF
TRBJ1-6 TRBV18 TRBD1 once TGTGCCAGCTCACCCCGGGACAGGGGGCTTTCACCCCTCCACTTT CASSPRDRGLSPLHF
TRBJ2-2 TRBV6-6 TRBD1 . TGTGCCAGCAGTTACGCAGGGGGCAATACCGGGGAGCTGTTTTTT CASSYAGGNTGELFF
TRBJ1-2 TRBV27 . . TGTGCCAGCAGTACCCGGCAGGGCCGTGCTGGCTACACCTTC CASSTRQGRAGYTF
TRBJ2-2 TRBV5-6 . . TGTGCCAGCCCCAGACAGCCCCCTAACACCGGGGAGCTGTTTTTT CASPRQPPNTGELFF
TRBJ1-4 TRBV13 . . TGTGCCAGCAGCTTAGGAGGGGGTAGCGAAAAACTGTTTTTT CASSLGGGSEKLFF
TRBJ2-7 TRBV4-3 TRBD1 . TGCGCCAGCAGCCAAGGTTACAGGGGCGCCTACGAGCAGTACTTC CASSQGYRGAYEQYF
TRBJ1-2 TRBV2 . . TGTGCCAGCAGTGAAGCGCCGGGAGGCTACACCTTC CASSEAPGGYTF
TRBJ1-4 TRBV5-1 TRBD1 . TGCGCCAGCAGCCCCCTCGGACAGGTTTTTAATGAAAAACTGTTTTTT CASSPLGQVFNEKLFF
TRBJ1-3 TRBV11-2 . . TGTGCCAGCAGCTACGTGCGCACCGGAAACACCATATATTTT CASSYVRTGNTIYF
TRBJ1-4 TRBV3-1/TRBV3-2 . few TGTGCCAGCCGGGGGTATGAAAAACTGTTTTTT CASRGYEKLFF
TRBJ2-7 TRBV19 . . TGTGCCAGTAGTATAGGGGCAAGCAGGGATTACGAGCAGTACTTC CASSIGASRDYEQYF
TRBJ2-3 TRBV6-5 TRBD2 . TGTGCCAGCACGGCTAGCGGGGGGAACACAGATACGCAGTATTTT CASTASGGNTDTQYF
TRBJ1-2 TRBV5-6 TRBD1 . TGTGCCAGCAGCTCCTCCCCGGGACAGGGGGCGCTTGGCTACACCTTC CASSSSPGQGALGYTF
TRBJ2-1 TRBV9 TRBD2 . TGTGCCAGCAGCGTAGGTGGCGGGAGCTCCTACAATGAGCAGTTCTTC CASSVGGGSSYNEQFF
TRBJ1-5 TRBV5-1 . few TGCGCCAGCAGCCCCGAGGGTGATAGCAATCAGCCCCAGCATTTT CASSPEGDSNQPQHF
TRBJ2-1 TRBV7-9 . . TGTGCCAGCAGCCTTGGACAGTACAATGAGCAGTTCTTC CASSLGQYNEQFF
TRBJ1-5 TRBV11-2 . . TGTGCCAGCAGCTTAGGATTCTATAGCAATCAGCCCCAGCATTTT CASSLGFYSNQPQHF
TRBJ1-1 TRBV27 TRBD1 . TGTGCCAGCAGTTACAGGGGGCTAAGGAACACTGAAGCTTTCTTT CASSYRGLRNTEAFF
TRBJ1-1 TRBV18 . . TGTGCCAGCTCACGGGAAGGGACAACAGGTGAAGCTTTCTTT CASSREGTTGEAFF
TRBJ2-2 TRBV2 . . TGTGCCAGCAGTAAACAGGGCGCGAACACCGGGGAGCTGTTTTTT CASSKQGANTGELFF
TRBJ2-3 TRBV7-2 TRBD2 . TGTGCCAGCAGCACCCTAGCGGGAGGTTCCATCTATTTT CASSTLAGGSIYF
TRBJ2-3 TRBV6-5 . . TGTGCCAGCACCCACGGGGGGCCAGATACGCAGTATTTT CASTHGGPDTQYF
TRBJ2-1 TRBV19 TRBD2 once TGTGCCAGTAGTATGGGGGGGACCTCCTACAATGAGCAGTTCTTC CASSMGGTSYNEQFF
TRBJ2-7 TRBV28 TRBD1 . TGTGCCAGCAGTTCGGGACAGGAACCCTACGAGCAGTACTTC CASSSGQEPYEQYF
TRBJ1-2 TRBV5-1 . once TGCGCCAGCAGCCCCGGGGGGGCAGGTAGTTTCTATGGCTACACCTTC CASSPGGAGSFYGYTF
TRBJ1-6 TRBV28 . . TGTGCCAGCAGCTCGACAGACTCCTATAATTCACCCCTCCACTTT CASSSTDSYNSPLHF
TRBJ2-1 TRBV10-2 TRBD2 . TGCGCCAGCAGTGATAAGCGGGGGGGATTCTACAATGAGCAGTTCTTC CASSDKRGGFYNEQFF
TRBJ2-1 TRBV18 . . TGTGCCAGCTCACCAACCCGGGGAGGTGAGCAGTTCTTC CASSPTRGGEQFF
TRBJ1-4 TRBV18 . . TGTGCCAGCTCAGCCTACGTGGGGCTGGGTAATGAAAAACTGTTTTTT CASSAYVGLGNEKLFF
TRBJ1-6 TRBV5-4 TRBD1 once TGTGCCAGCAGCAACACAAAACAGGGGGCTAATTCACCCCTCCACTTT CASSNTKQGANSPLHF
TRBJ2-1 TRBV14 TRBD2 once TGTGCCAGCAATCGAGCGGGGGCCTACAATGAGCAGTTCTTC CASNRAGAYNEQFF
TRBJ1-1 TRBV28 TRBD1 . TGTGCCAGCAGTCCAACTCGGACAGGGCTCGGGGAAGCTTTCTTT CASSPTRTGLGEAFF
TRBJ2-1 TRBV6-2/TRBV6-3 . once TGTGCCAGCAGTGACCGGGACACTCCGTTCTTC CASSDRDTPFF
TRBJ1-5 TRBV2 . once TGTGCCAGCAGTGGGGGCAAGAATCAGCCCCAGCATTTT CASSGGKNQPQHF
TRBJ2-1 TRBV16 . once TGTGCCAGCACCCTCCGAGCTAACTACAATGAGCAGTTCTTC CASTLRANYNEQFF
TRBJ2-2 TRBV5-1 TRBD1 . TGCGCCAGCCGGACAGGGAACACCGGGGAGCTGTTTTTT CASRTGNTGELFF
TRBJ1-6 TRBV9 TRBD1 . TGTGCCAGCAGCGTGGGACAGGATAATTCACCCCTCCACTTT CASSVGQDNSPLHF
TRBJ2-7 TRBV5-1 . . TGCGCCAGCAGCCCAAGAACAGGGTCTTCCTACGAGCAGTACTTC CASSPRTGSSYEQYF
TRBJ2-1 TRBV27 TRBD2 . TGTGCCAGCAGTTTCCGCGCGGGGGGCGGGAGAAGCAATGAGCAGTTCTTC CASSFRAGGGRSNEQFF
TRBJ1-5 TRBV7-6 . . TGTGCCAGCAGCTTAGAGAGTGGTCGTCAGCCCCAGCATTTT CASSLESGRQPQHF
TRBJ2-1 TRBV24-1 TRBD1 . TGTGCCACCAGTGGAACAGGGGGAAGGTCCTACAATGAGCAGTTCTTC CATSGTGGRSYNEQFF
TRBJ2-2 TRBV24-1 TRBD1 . TGTGCCACCAGTGATCCCACCCAGACAGGGGCCGGGGAGCTGTTTTTT CATSDPTQTGAGELFF
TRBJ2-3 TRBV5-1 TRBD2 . TGCGCCAGCAGCTTCGTGGCGGGGGGAGATACGCAGTATTTT CASSFVAGGDTQYF
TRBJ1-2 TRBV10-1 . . TGCGCCAGCCTTGGGGGCGCGAGGGTAAATGGCTACACCTTC CASLGGARVNGYTF
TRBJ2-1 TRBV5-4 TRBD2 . TGTGCCAGCAGCTTGGGGAGCGGGAATGGGTTGAATGAGCAGTTCTTC CASSLGSGNGLNEQFF
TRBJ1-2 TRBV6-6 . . TGTGCCAGCAGTTACGGGCCTGGAATAAACTATGGCTACACCTTC CASSYGPGINYGYTF
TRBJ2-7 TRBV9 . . TGTGCTAGGATGGGGGCCGCAAGCTCCTACGAGCAGTACTTC CARMGAASSYEQYF
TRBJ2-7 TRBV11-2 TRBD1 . TGTGCCAGCAGCCCCGGACAGGGAGCCCCCTACGAGCAGTACTTC CASSPGQGAPYEQYF
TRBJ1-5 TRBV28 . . TGTGCCAGCAACCTTTTCACAGGGCCCCAGCATTTT CASNLFTGPQHF
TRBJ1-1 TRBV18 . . TGTGCCAGCTCACCGGGGTCCAGGGGCAACACTGAAGCTTTCTTT CASSPGSRGNTEAFF
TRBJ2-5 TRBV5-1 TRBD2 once TGCGCCAGCAGCCTAGCGGGAGGGAGAGGAGAGACCCAGTACTTC CASSLAGGRGETQYF
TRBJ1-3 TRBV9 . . TGTGCCAGCAGCGTAGCCTGGGGCGTTTCTGGAAACACCATATATTTT CASSVAWGVSGNTIYF
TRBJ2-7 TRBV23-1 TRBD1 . TGCGCAATCGACAGGGGAAGGGAGCAGTACTTC CAIDRGREQYF
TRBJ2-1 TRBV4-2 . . TGTGCCAGCAGCCAAGAGTCAGGGGAAACCTACAATGAGCAGTTCTTC CASSQESGETYNEQFF
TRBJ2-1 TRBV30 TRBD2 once TGTGCCTGGAGTAAACTAGCGGGGGGGGACAATGAGCAGTTCTTC CAWSKLAGGDNEQFF
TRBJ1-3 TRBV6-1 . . TGTGCCAGCAGTGAGGTTCGGGGGGCTGGGGACACCATATATTTT CASSEVRGAGDTIYF
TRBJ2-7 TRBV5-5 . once TGTGCCAGCAGCCGCACAGGGACCGTCAGGTCCTCCGAGCAGTACTTC CASSRTGTVRSSEQYF
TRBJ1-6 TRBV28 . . TGTGCCACCACAATGGAGGGCCTTAATAATTCACCCCTCCACTTT CATTMEGLNNSPLHF